Described below is a single T cell receptor (beta chain) sequence and its context. In this sample, this clone turned up a few times. Its antigen has not been determined. Base qualities are missing; no much larger clone stands one base away. Library creation used the immunoSEQ multiplex PCR assay. TCRdb re-hosts the immuneACCESS table, in-frame sequences only. Its copies lack some clones; in the studies checked, an unresolved V gene accounts for under half of them, and the cause for the rest is not known. For this sample there are more than 550,000 clones; roughly 88% appear just once. Jointly, the top ten make up around 0.01% of the sample. This specimen belongs to a study of shared T cell receptors in the human thymus (dated by TCRdb to the early 2020s). In the study overall: The study investigated the way shared, self-reactive T-cell receptor alpha chains are produced in the human thymus.

The sample was also linked to a second study, of human thymus T cells. The second study, in turn, reports: Donors were immunologically healthy infants undergoing open corrective cardiac surgery for congenital heart defects in Finland. Thymus tissue was obtained as surgical resects removed during corrective cardiac surgery. Both the thymic and the peripheral blood repertoires appeared to show biased V and J gene segment usage. According to the related research, thymic TCR repertoires were highly overlapping among unrelated individuals. The study used fewer than ten infant thymus samples plus four related peripheral blood samples to characterize TCR alpha and beta repertoires. The infant donors were roughly 7 to 244 days old, and the cohort included over five males and a couple of females. Thymocytes were mechanically released from the tissue and were stored as pellets of about 9.5-33 million cells at -70 degrees C. Genomic DNA was extracted from frozen cell pellets with a QIAsymphony instrument. TCRB and TCRAD loci were amplified from a standardized quantity of quality-controlled genomic DNA using the immunoSEQ multiplex PCR assay. Amplicons spanned the V(D)J region at a length sufficient to cover the CDR3 and identify V and J genes. Amplicon sequencing was performed on an Illumina platform through the commercial immunoSEQ service. Primer bias and sequencing errors were corrected as previously described, and TCRAD and TCRB definitions were based on the IMGT database. immunoSEQ Analyzer 3.0 and VDJTools were used for repertoire analysis, which covered basic statistics, V/J segment usage, diversity estimates, rarefaction and pairwise overlap. To estimate diversity, the Chao1, ChaoE, Efron-Thisted, Shannon and inverse Simpson indices were applied, and diversity was also estimated on datasets down-sampled to the smallest sample. Repertoire overlap was determined by strict matching of CDR3 nucleotide sequence, V gene and J gene, and Jaccard-based multidimensional scaling clustering was applied. On average, thymus samples yielded approximately 780,000 unique TCRB clonotypes, whereas blood samples yielded about 84,000.

The sequenced material came from thymocytes. The sequence was collected from a girl under three years old with a congenital heart defect. Donor details come from another sample of the same person, matched by shared clones.

The CDR3 region reads CASSLGSGNPYSYEQYF. The bases are TGTGCCAGCAGCTTAGGGTCAGGTAACCCCTACTCCTACGAGCAGTACTTC. The rearranged chain carries TRBV7-2 and TRBJ2-7, with the identity of the D gene unclear. The germline V gene yields SGHTA for CDR1 and FQGNSA for CDR2. The CDR3 numbers 17 residues from cysteine through phenylalanine. Only the CDR3 DNA stays, 51 bases, in frame from base 1. Between the V and J ends, shortened by 1 base and 0 bases respectively, the junction contains 16 bases.